A selection of T cell receptor beta chains follows, all from one sample in a study of radiotherapy plus CTLA-4 blockade in lung cancer. The repertoire was sequenced with immunoSEQ multiplex PCR; TCRdb's copy has only in-frame clones and lacks some. The sample holds roughly 66,000 clones; approximately 82% are singletons and the top ten take roughly 4%. Material: peripheral blood, obtained from a patient treated with radiotherapy plus ipilimumab. All receptors come from a human donor with non-small cell lung cancer who had a partial response to radiotherapy plus ipilimumab. CDR3s include the opening cysteine and the closing phenylalanine or tryptophan. The D gene is left open where the match is weak. Clone size is shown for a subset of rows, as once, few, many or a class of expanded clone.

TRBV7-9,TRBD1,TRBJ2-7,-,CASSPKRQGGHEQYF,TGTGCCAGCAGCCCGAAGAGACAGGGCGGCCACGAGCAGTACTTC
TRBV18,TRBD2,TRBJ2-5,-,CASSPTSGQETQYF,TGTGCCAGCTCACCGACTAGCGGACAAGAGACCCAGTACTTC
TRBV19,-,TRBJ1-2,-,CASQLSGAQRDGYTF,TGTGCCAGTCAACTTTCAGGGGCGCAACGAGATGGCTACACCTTC
TRBV2,-,TRBJ2-1,few,CASTVDSYNEQFF,TGTGCCAGCACCGTTGACAGTTACAATGAGCAGTTCTTC
TRBV7-6,-,TRBJ1-5,-,CASSLGSSRDNQPQHF,TGTGCCAGCAGCTTAGGGTCCTCCAGGGACAATCAGCCCCAGCATTTT
TRBV10-3,-,TRBJ1-2,-,CAIGTQGTGGYTF,TGTGCCATCGGGACACAGGGTACTGGTGGCTACACCTTC
TRBV6-6,TRBD1,TRBJ1-4,-,CASRRRDREREKLFF,TGTGCCAGCAGACGCAGGGACAGGGAGAGGGAAAAACTGTTTTTT
TRBV21-1,-,TRBJ1-5,once,CASSKGGTGPQPQHF,TGTGCCAGCAGCAAAGGGGGGACAGGACCTCAGCCCCAGCATTTT
TRBV10-1,TRBD1,TRBJ2-7,-,CASSDPGQGTYEQYF,TGCGCCAGCAGCGATCCGGGACAGGGAACCTACGAGCAGTACTTC
TRBV5-1,-,TRBJ2-1,-,CASSLNGVNEQFF,TGCGCCAGCAGTTTAAACGGGGTGAATGAGCAGTTCTTC
TRBV21-1,-,TRBJ2-6,-,CASSKEIPRTGEADSGANVLTF,TGTGCCAGCAGCAAAGAGATTCCACGGACAGGAGAAGCGGACTCTGGGGCCAACGTCCTGACTTTC
TRBV6-5,-,TRBJ1-1,-,CASSRTANTEAFF,TGTGCCAGCAGTCGGACAGCTAACACTGAAGCTTTCTTT
TRBV5-1,TRBD1,TRBJ2-7,-,CASSSPGQGYEQYF,TGCGCCAGCAGCTCGCCGGGACAGGGCTACGAGCAGTACTTC
TRBV29-1,TRBD1,TRBJ1-1,-,CTFGQGADGAFF,TGCACGTTCGGACAGGGGGCAGATGGAGCTTTCTTT
TRBV7-2,-,TRBJ1-5,-,CASSANRGDQPQHF,TGTGCCAGCAGCGCAAACCGGGGGGATCAGCCCCAGCATTTT
TRBV6-6,TRBD2,TRBJ2-2,-,CAGGEGLTGELFF,TGTGCCGGGGGGGAGGGCCTCACCGGGGAGCTGTTTTTT
TRBV7-2,TRBD2,TRBJ2-7,once,CASSLAGGRFNSEQYF,TGTGCCAGCAGCTTAGCGGGCGGGAGGTTTAATTCCGAGCAGTACTTC
TRBV7-9,-,TRBJ2-1,-,CASSYGHNEQFF,TGTGCCAGCAGCTATGGCCACAATGAGCAGTTCTTC
TRBV27,TRBD2,TRBJ2-5,-,CASSSTSRLALYQETQYF,TGTGCCAGCAGTTCCACTTCAAGACTAGCTTTGTACCAAGAGACCCAGTACTTC
TRBV5-4,-,TRBJ1-2,few,CASSVGGGYTF,TGTGCCAGCAGCGTTGGGGGCGGCTACACCTTC
TRBV5-6,-,TRBJ2-5,-,CASSLGKFVSGGRLETQYF,TGTGCCAGCAGCTTGGGGAAGTTTGTGTCAGGTGGAAGGCTGGAGACCCAGTACTTC
TRBV30,-,TRBJ2-5,-,CAWSVGASEAQYF,TGTGCCTGGAGTGTTGGGGCTTCAGAGGCCCAGTACTTC
TRBV19,-,TRBJ1-5,-,CASRGDSGSNQPQHF,TGTGCCAGTAGGGGCGATTCGGGGAGCAATCAGCCCCAGCATTTT
TRBV28,-,TRBJ1-4,-,CASSGNGGKLFF,TGTGCCAGCAGTGGAAACGGGGGAAAACTGTTTTTT
TRBV21-1,-,TRBJ2-3,-,CASSKDKRGVEYF,TGTGCCAGCAGCAAAGATAAGCGGGGGGTTGAGTATTTT
TRBV7-3,-,TRBJ2-3,-,CASSLSADTQYF,TGTGCCAGCAGCTTATCGGCAGATACGCAGTATTTT
TRBV7-3,-,TRBJ2-3,once,CASSLGLSTDTQYF,TGTGCCAGCAGCTTAGGACTTTCCACAGATACGCAGTATTTT
TRBV29-1,-,TRBJ2-1,-,CSVEGAGTRYEQFF,TGCAGCGTGGAGGGGGCAGGGACCCGCTATGAGCAGTTCTTC
TRBV6-1,TRBD1,TRBJ1-1,-,CASSGDRNTEAFF,TGTGCCAGCAGTGGGGACAGGAACACTGAAGCTTTCTTT
TRBV9,-,TRBJ2-7,-,CASSVGQGSEYEQYF,TGTGCCAGCAGCGTCGGCCAGGGGAGTGAGTACGAGCAGTACTTC
TRBV28,TRBD2,TRBJ2-1,-,CASSSTGTKYNEQFF,TGTGCCAGCAGTTCGACCGGGACTAAGTACAATGAGCAGTTCTTC
TRBV7-9,-,TRBJ2-3,once,CASSLALTSTDTQYF,TGTGCCAGCAGCCTAGCGTTGACTAGCACAGATACGCAGTATTTT
TRBV6-5,TRBD1,TRBJ1-2,-,CASKGGARGYTF,TGTGCCAGCAAAGGGGGCGCGCGGGGCTACACCTTC
TRBV27,TRBD1,TRBJ1-1,-,CASSSARDGTGNTEAFF,TGTGCCAGCAGTTCCGCCCGTGACGGGACAGGAAACACTGAAGCTTTCTTT
TRBV7-3,TRBD2,TRBJ2-1,-,CASSRTSGPYNEQFF,TGTGCCAGCAGCCGGACTAGCGGGCCGTACAATGAGCAGTTCTTC